This passage covers 18 T cell receptor beta chains from one sample sequenced in a study of blood T cell repertoires in COVID-19. TCRdb's copy holds only in-frame clones and misses some; the assay was immunoSEQ multiplex PCR. The table lists approximately 340,000 clones, around 88% of them singletons. The sample consisted of peripheral blood. The receptor set was obtained from a man younger than 45 with active or convalescent COVID-19.

The genes are TRBV19 and TRBJ1-2; 7 bases line up with TRBD1. The ends lost 8 bases at V and 5 bases at J; junction bases unmatched: 5. The CDR3 has 12 amino acids. The germline CDR1 and CDR2 sequences are LNHDA and SQIVND (reference sequence). This CDR3 is CASVDRQYGYTF. The CDR3 coding sequence is TGTGCCAGTGTGGACAGGCAGTATGGCTACACCTTC.

The CDR3 loop is CASSQETGGGNGYTF. CDR3 DNA: TGTGCCAGCAGCCAAGAAACAGGGGGAGGAAATGGCTACACCTTC. This chain links TRBV4-2 with TRBJ1-2; 8 bases map to TRBD1. The CDR3 covers 15 residues. V lost 0 bases and J lost 6; bases outside the gene matches: 6. Germline-derived CDR1 and CDR2 are LGHNA and YNFKEQ.

This clone was counted only a few times. The V gene is TRBV7-8, the J gene TRBJ2-7; tentatively, D is TRBD2 (6 bases). The CDR3 has 14 amino acids. Germline V lookup: CDR1 SGHVS, CDR2 FQNEAQ. V shed 5 bases and J shed 5 bases, with 16 bases lying between them. The CDR3 sequence is CASSKWDSPDEQYF. DNA of the CDR3: TGTGCCAGCAGCAAATGGGACTCTCCGGACGAGCAGTACTTC.

The CDR3 nucleotides are TGTGCCAGTACTTGGGCGCCCGGGGAGCTGTTTTTT. Encoded protein: CASTWAPGELFF. The J gene is TRBJ2-2, the V gene TRBV19; D unresolved. Between the trimmed V and J ends, which lost 7 bases and 6 bases, there was a span of 9 bases. From germline, CDR1 is LNHDA and CDR2 SQIVND (reference sequence). The CDR3 has 12 residues.

The chain employs TRBV7-9 and TRBJ1-6; 8 bases are a match to TRBD1. The V gene's germline CDR1 is SEHNR and CDR2 FQNEAQ (reference sequence). This CDR3 is 14 amino acids long. Trimming removed 0 bases from V and 12 bases from J; junction bases left unmatched: 4. As DNA, the CDR3 is TGTGCCAGCAGCTTAGCCCCAGGGGGCAGACCCCTCCACTTT. Its translation is CASSLAPGGRPLHF.

This clone was seen a single time. The same CDR3 can be traced to other DNA sequences in this sample. V is TRBV18 and J is TRBJ2-1, with 11 bases identical to TRBD2. Trimming cost V 3 bases and J 5 bases; bases outside gene matches: 3. This CDR3 spans 15 amino acids. CDR1 and CDR2 from the germline V gene are KGHSH and LQKENI. As DNA, the CDR3 is TGTGCCAGCTCACCGTCGGGACTAGCGGACAATGAGCAGTTCTTC. This translates into CASSPSGLADNEQFF.

V gene TRBV15 combines with J gene TRBJ2-7; D is unclear. Trimming pared 0 bases from V and 0 bases from J, leaving 12 bases between. This CDR3 region has 16 residues. Germline values: CDR1 LNHNV, CDR2 YYDKDF (reference sequence). Here the CDR3 reads CATSRDSRKISYEQYF. The DNA for the CDR3 is TGTGCCACCAGCAGAGATAGCCGTAAGATCTCCTACGAGCAGTACTTC.

This rearrangement joins TRBV28 to TRBJ2-3; D unclear. Trimming took 5 bases from V and 3 from J, leaving 6 bases between them. CDR3 length: 12 amino acids. Germline assignment: CDR1 MDHEN and CDR2 SYDVKM. CDR3 sequence: CASSPHTDTQYF. The CDR3 region has the DNA TGTGCCAGCAGTCCCCATACAGATACGCAGTATTTT.

The chain employs TRBV5-3 and TRBJ1-4; 7 bases are a match to TRBD1. TRBV5-3 carries the ORF label, with uncertain function. The CDR3 covers 15 residues. The V segment lost 2 bases and the J segment 4 bases; nucleotides outside the gene matches: 5. CDR3 DNA: TGTGCCAGAAGCTTTTTGGACAGGTTTAATGAAAAACTGTTTTTT. Protein product: CARSFLDRFNEKLFF.

This clone appeared a few times. V gene TRBV5-4 combines with J gene TRBJ2-5; TRBD1 matches 11 bases. The V and J ends lost 0 bases and 3 bases, in that order; junction bases with no gene match: 4. The CDR3 is 16 amino acids. Germline V lookup: CDR1 SGHNT, CDR2 YYREEE (reference sequence). The DNA for the CDR3 is TGTGCCAGCAGCTTGGCCCGGACAGGGGGCAAAGAGACCCAGTACTTC. This encodes CASSLARTGGKETQYF.

The chain couples TRBV9 to TRBJ2-1; D is possibly TRBD1 (6 bases). The V gene's germline CDR1 is SGDLS and CDR2 YYNGEE. Between the trimmed V and J ends, which lost 1 base and 3 bases, there was a span of 11 bases. CDR3 length: 15 residues. The CDR3: CASSVSGASYNEQFF. The CDR3, as DNA: TGTGCCAGCAGCGTATCAGGGGCCAGCTACAATGAGCAGTTCTTC.

The chain employs TRBV7-9 and TRBJ2-7; no reliable D call. Looked up from germline, CDR1 is SEHNR and CDR2 is FQNEAQ (reference sequence). This CDR3 is 15 amino acids long. V was pared by 5 bases and J by 1 base, with 15 bases between. The CDR3 here is CASSPVGLMSYEQYF. CDR3 bases: TGTGCCAGCAGCCCGGTGGGCTTAATGTCCTACGAGCAGTACTTC.

The chain couples TRBV2 to TRBJ2-5, with a possible D match to TRBD2 (5 bases). CDR1 SNHLY and CDR2 FYNNEI come from the germline V gene. The CDR3 sequence is 11 residues long. V was pared by 6 bases and J by 5 bases, with 7 bases between. The CDR3 DNA reads as TGTGCCAGCAGCCCGGGGGAGACCCAGTACTTC. The encoded protein is CASSPGETQYF.

The chain carries TRBV10-3 and TRBJ2-1; 14 positions match TRBD2. With 4 bases clipped from V and 6 bases from J, the junction kept 8 bases outside the gene matches. CDR1 and CDR2 (germline): ENHRY, SYGVKD. This CDR3 comprises 17 residues. The CDR3 DNA reads as TGTGCCATCAGTGTAGGACTAGCGGGAGGAGTTGGCAATGAGCAGTTCTTC. This gives the protein CAISVGLAGGVGNEQFF.

This rearrangement joins TRBV5-1 to TRBJ2-3, with D perhaps matching TRBD1 (5 bases). V dropped 1 base and J dropped 2 bases, with 8 bases sitting between them. The CDR3 length is 14 residues. Germline loops: CDR1 SGHRS, CDR2 YFSETQ. CDR3 nucleotide sequence: TGCGCCAGCAGCTTGTCCAGGGTCACAGATACGCAGTATTTT. This encodes CASSLSRVTDTQYF.

This chain links TRBV4-2 with TRBJ2-1, with TRBD1 matching over 9 bases. CDR3 length: 16 amino acids. Per the germline V gene, CDR1 is LGHNA and CDR2 is YNFKEQ. With V trimmed by 4 bases and J by 4 bases, 8 bases remained unmatched. The CDR3 DNA reads TGTGCCAGCAGCCCACCGGGACAGGGAGGATACAATGAGCAGTTCTTC. Its translation: CASSPPGQGGYNEQFF.

The genes are TRBV19 and TRBJ2-5, with TRBD1 identical over 8 bases. The CDR3 runs 14 residues. Germline values: CDR1 LNHDA, CDR2 SQIVND (reference sequence). The V and J ends lost 2 bases and 5 bases, in that order; junction bases with no gene match: 4. The DNA of the CDR3 is TGTGCCAGTAGTATACAGGGGGCTCGTGAGACCCAGTACTTC. Its protein is CASSIQGARETQYF.

This chain uses TRBV6-5 with TRBJ2-7; no clear D. The V and J ends lost 7 bases and 1 base respectively, with 14 bases between them. From germline, CDR1 is MNHEY and CDR2 SVGAGI. The CDR3 is 14 residues long. The DNA for the CDR3 is TGTGCCAGCACCCCCGTGAGGAGTTCCTACGAGCAGTACTTC. It specifies CASTPVRSSYEQYF.